Listed here are 24 T cell receptor beta chains from one sample, sequenced in a study of cytomegalovirus exposure and HLA in healthy donors. PCR amplification relied on 60 Vbeta primers (plus 13 Jbeta primers). TCRdb keeps only in-frame clones here, not all; method: immunoSEQ multiplex PCR. The sample lists roughly 200,000 clones; about 85% were seen once. Sequencing used PBMCs. Receptors originate from a boy aged 2 to 9 in good health and CMV-seronegative.

The chain couples TRBV27 to TRBJ2-6, with 8 bases lining up with TRBD1. J was trimmed by 7 bases and V by 3 bases; bases with no gene match: 14. CDR1 is MNHEY, CDR2 SMNVEV, per germline (reference sequence). The CDR3 is 18 amino acids. CDR3: CASSFRQGAQVGANVLTF. Here the CDR3 DNA reads TGTGCCAGCAGTTTCCGGCAGGGGGCTCAGGTAGGAGCCAACGTCCTGACTTTC.

The V and J genes are TRBV5-4 and TRBJ2-3; 9 positions agree with TRBD2. J was trimmed by 4 bases and V by 4 bases; bases with no gene match: 10. The germline V gene has CDR1 SGHNT and CDR2 YYREEE (reference sequence). The CDR3 is made up of 16 amino acids. The CDR3 loop reads CASSGMERGVSDTQYF. As DNA, the CDR3 is TGTGCCAGCAGCGGGATGGAGCGGGGGGTGTCAGATACGCAGTATTTT. The complete variable domain, with remaining parts taken from reference TRBV5-4 and TRBJ2-3, reads ETGVTQSPTHLIKTRGQQVTLRCSSQSGHNTVSWYQQALGQGPQFIFQYYREEENGRGNFPPRFSGLQFPNYSSELNVNALELDDSALYLCASSGMERGVSDTQYFGPGTRLTVL.

This rearrangement joins TRBV7-6 to TRBJ2-6, with D possibly matching TRBD1 (6 bases). This CDR3 contains 16 residues. The ends were cut back, 5 bases at V and 0 bases at J, with 11 bases in the middle. Germline loops: CDR1 SGHVS, CDR2 FNYEAQ. CDR3 sequence (DNA): TGTGCCAGCAGCCGCCAGGGGTTCTCTGGGGCCAACGTCCTGACTTTC. Translation gives CASSRQGFSGANVLTF.

This chain uses TRBV7-9 with TRBJ1-5; a weak D match, TRBD1 (6 bases). The CDR3 has 14 amino acids. The V end was cut by 5 bases, the J end by 8 bases, with 16 bases between. CDR1 is SEHNR, CDR2 FQNEAQ, per germline (reference sequence). The CDR3 nucleotides read TGTGCCAGCAGCCGCGGGGGGGCGATGGAGCCCCAGCATTTT. Residues: CASSRGGAMEPQHF.

This chain uses TRBV7-2 with TRBJ2-3; the D is unclear. Deletions cut 3 bases from V and 6 bases from J, with 16 bases between. Germline CDR1 and CDR2: SGHTA and FQGNSA. The CDR3 has 15 amino acids. DNA of the CDR3: TGTGCCAGCAGCTTCTCGTCTAGGCCCCACGATACGCAGTATTTT. Its protein is CASSFSSRPHDTQYF. The full variable domain, rest sourced from reference TRBV7-2 and TRBJ2-3, is GAGVSQSPSNKVTEKGKDVELRCDPISGHTALYWYRQSLGQGLEFLIYFQGNSAPDKSGLPSDRFSAERTGGSVSTLTIQRTQQEDSAVYLCASSFSSRPHDTQYFGPGTRLTVL.

The chain has TRBV6-1 and TRBJ1-5; possibly TRBD1 for D (5 bases). Germline V lookup: CDR1 MNHNS, CDR2 SASEGT. This CDR3 is built from 16 residues. Trimming pared 4 bases from V and 0 bases from J, leaving 13 bases between. The CDR3 bases are TGTGCCAGCAGTGGAATCATTGACAGTAGCAATCAGCCCCAGCATTTT. Its translation is CASSGIIDSSNQPQHF.

The sample holds one count of this clone. This sequence joins TRBV11-3 and TRBJ2-2, with D maybe TRBD1 (6 bases). From germline, CDR1 is SGHNT and CDR2 YENEEA. V gave up 0 bases and J gave up 7 bases, with 9 bases separating them. This CDR3 contains 14 residues. The chain's CDR3 is CASSLDGGSGELFF. For the CDR3, the DNA is TGTGCCAGCAGCTTAGATGGGGGCAGCGGGGAGCTGTTTTTT.

This sequence joins TRBV7-9 and TRBJ1-1; D perhaps matches TRBD1 (5 bases). CDR1 and CDR2 (germline): SEHNR, FQNEAQ (reference sequence). The CDR3 has 16 amino acids. Deletions cut 4 bases from V and 3 bases from J, with 18 bases between. CDR3 residues: CASSSSPFGGDTEAFF. The CDR3 bases are TGTGCCAGCAGCTCTAGCCCCTTCGGGGGTGACACTGAAGCTTTCTTT.

The chain carries TRBV2 and TRBJ2-5, with 13 bases identical to TRBD2. The J call could be wrong; TRBJ2-7 is a better fit for the DNA end. The CDR3 is 17 amino acids. Per germline, CDR1 SNHLY and CDR2 FYNNEI. The CDR3 region has the DNA TGTGCCAGCAGTGTGGAGACTAGCGGGAGGTTGATCGACGAGCAGTACTTC. Residues: CASSVETSGRLIDEQYF.

This chain connects TRBV2 to TRBJ1-1; D remains ambiguous. CDR1 is SNHLY, CDR2 FYNNEI, per germline. V lost 6 bases, J lost 0 bases, and 14 bases lay in between. This CDR3 is 15 amino acids long. The CDR3, as DNA: TGTGCCAGCAGCCGACGGGAAGTCATGAACACTGAAGCTTTCTTT. As protein: CASSRREVMNTEAFF.

This chain links TRBV10-3 with TRBJ2-7, with 7 bases matching TRBD1. CDR1 and CDR2 from the germline V gene are ENHRY and SYGVKD. The CDR3 is 13 residues long. Trimming cost V 6 bases and J 8 bases; bases outside gene matches: 10. CDR3 residues: CAIRAGTADKQYF. As DNA, the CDR3 is TGTGCCATCAGGGCCGGGACAGCGGACAAGCAGTACTTC.

The J gene is TRBJ1-5, the V gene TRBV28; 7 bases agree with TRBD1. Trimming at V came to 4 bases and at J to 1 base, leaving 10 bases not matched to a gene. There are 17 residues in the CDR3. Germline V gene lookup returns CDR1 MDHEN and CDR2 SYDVKM. Here the CDR3 reads CASSSVVGTESNQPQHF. The CDR3 region has the DNA TGTGCCAGCAGTTCGGTTGTGGGGACAGAGAGCAATCAGCCCCAGCATTTT.

The rearrangement uses TRBV27 and TRBJ2-1, with 14 bases identical to TRBD2. The CDR3 runs to 15 residues. The trim removed 8 bases at V and 9 bases at J, leaving 9 bases unmatched. Germline assignment: CDR1 MNHEY and CDR2 SMNVEV (reference sequence). The CDR3: CASWTSGGTQGEQFF. In DNA, the CDR3 is TGTGCCAGCTGGACTAGCGGGGGGACCCAAGGTGAGCAGTTCTTC.

The chain links TRBV11-2 to TRBJ1-3; tentatively, D is TRBD1 (5 bases). This CDR3 is built from 16 residues. Germline lookup yields CDR1 SGHAT and CDR2 FQNNGV. The V and J ends lost 2 bases and 3 bases respectively, with 14 bases between them. CDR3 in DNA: TGTGCCAGCAGCTTAAGTCCCGGGGGAGGTGGAAACACCATATATTTT. Amino acids: CASSLSPGGGGNTIYF.

This chain joins TRBV7-8 and TRBJ2-3; D possibly corresponds to TRBD2 (5 bases). The CDR3 is made up of 14 amino acids. Germline CDR1 SGHVS, CDR2 FQNEAQ. Trimming removed 7 bases from V and 4 bases from J, with 15 bases in between. The CDR3 coding sequence is TGTGCCAGCAACCTCATTACTAGTGCAGATACGCAGTATTTT. Translated, it gives CASNLITSADTQYF.

The chain couples TRBV7-2 to TRBJ2-3, with 14 bases lining up with TRBD2. The germline gives CDR1 SGHTA, CDR2 FQGNSA. This CDR3 has 18 residues. V was pared by 5 bases and J by 4 bases, with 11 bases of the junction left unmatched. The CDR3 sequence: CASSLRTSGGWISDTQYF. The CDR3 DNA reads TGTGCCAGCAGCCTCCGGACTAGCGGGGGGTGGATTTCAGATACGCAGTATTTT.

CDR3 sequence reads: CASSPDRVYGYTF. The CDR3 region has the DNA TGTGCCAGCAGTCCGGACAGAGTCTATGGCTACACCTTC. V is TRBV27 and J is TRBJ1-2; TRBD1 is a possible D gene (6 bases). V was trimmed by 5 bases and J by 4 bases, leaving 11 bases between them. The V gene's germline CDR1 is MNHEY and CDR2 SMNVEV (reference sequence). This CDR3 is 13 amino acids long.

The chain employs TRBV6-5 and TRBJ2-2; D is unclear. Germline loops: CDR1 MNHEY, CDR2 SVGAGI. The germline V and J ends were trimmed by 8 bases and 6 bases, with 4 bases remaining between them. The CDR3 length is 10 residues. The CDR3 nucleotides are TGTGCCAGCCGGGCCGGGGAGCTGTTTTTT. Its translation: CASRAGELFF.

The chain joins TRBV30 to TRBJ2-7; TRBD2 matches at 13 bases. This CDR3 has 17 amino acids. CDR1 is GTSNPN and CDR2 is SVGIG in the germline V gene (reference sequence). With V trimmed by 2 bases and J by 7 bases, 14 bases remained unmatched. CDR3 nucleotides: TGTGCCTGGAGTACATCCGGTGTACTAGCGGGAGGGGGGGAGCAGTACTTC. Its translation is CAWSTSGVLAGGGEQYF. Drawing the rest from reference TRBV30 and TRBJ2-7, the complete variable domain is SQTIHQWPATLVQPVGSPLSLECTVEGTSNPNLYWYRQAAGRGLQLLFYSVGIGQISSEVPQNLSASRPQDRQFILSSKKLLLSDSGFYLCAWSTSGVLAGGGEQYFGPGTRLTVT.

The chain joins TRBV6-1 to TRBJ1-2; D is perhaps TRBD1 (6 bases). This CDR3 spans 15 amino acids. Germline V gene data show CDR1 as MNHNS and CDR2 as SASEGT. The V end was cut by 5 bases, the J end by 0 bases, with 13 bases between. The DNA of the CDR3 is TGTGCCAGCAGTTCCGGGACAAAAGCTAACTATGGCTACACCTTC. Translated: CASSSGTKANYGYTF.

The CDR3 protein is CASSSNRGPNNQPQHF. DNA of the CDR3: TGTGCCAGTAGTAGTAACAGGGGGCCTAACAATCAGCCCCAGCATTTT. V is TRBV19 and J is TRBJ1-5, with 9 bases that match TRBD1. The CDR3 sequence is 16 residues long. Trimming removed 4 bases from V and 3 bases from J; junction bases left unmatched: 7. Looked up from germline, CDR1 is LNHDA and CDR2 is SQIVND (reference sequence). Full variable domain (remainder filled in from reference TRBV19 and TRBJ1-5): DGGITQSPKYLFRKEGQNVTLSCEQNLNHDAMYWYRQDPGQGLRLIYYSQIVNDFQKGDIAEGYSVSREKKESFPLTVTSAQKNPTAFYLCASSSNRGPNNQPQHFGDGTRLSIL.

The chain links TRBV11-2 to TRBJ2-7; D perhaps matches TRBD2 (6 bases). The V gene's germline CDR1 is SGHAT and CDR2 FQNNGV. V lost 5 bases and J 0 bases, leaving 20 bases between the germline ends. This CDR3 spans 17 amino acids. CDR3 bases: TGTGCCAGCAGCCTAGCCCACAAGGACGGGAGCTCCTACGAGCAGTACTTC. Encoded protein: CASSLAHKDGSSYEQYF.

This chain links TRBV4-1 with TRBJ1-5; TRBD1 is a possible D gene (5 bases). Deletions cut 4 bases from V and 5 bases from J, with 9 bases between. This CDR3 is built from 13 residues. CDR1 is MGHRA and CDR2 is YSYEKL in the germline V gene. CDR3 protein: CASSRSGYQPQHF. The DNA for the CDR3 is TGCGCCAGCAGCCGATCAGGGTATCAGCCCCAGCATTTT.

The chain has TRBV19 and TRBJ2-2; no firm D call. V lost 5 bases to trimming and J lost 4 bases, with 8 bases between them. Germline loops: CDR1 LNHDA, CDR2 SQIVND (reference sequence). The CDR3 has 13 residues. In DNA form, the CDR3 reads TGTGCCAGTAGTCCGCGGAGCACCGGGGAGCTGTTTTTT. Its protein is CASSPRSTGELFF.